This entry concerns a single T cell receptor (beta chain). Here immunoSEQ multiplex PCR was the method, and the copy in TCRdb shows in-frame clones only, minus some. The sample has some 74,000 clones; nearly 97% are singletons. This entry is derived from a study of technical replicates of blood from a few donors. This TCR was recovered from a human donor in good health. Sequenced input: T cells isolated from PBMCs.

CDR3 amino acids: CASTESAGVHTF. The CDR3 DNA reads as TGTGCCAGCACCGAATCGGCAGGGGTCCACACCTTC. The V and J genes are TRBV6-6 and TRBJ1-2, with D possibly TRBD1 on 6 matching bases. The CDR3 totals 12 residues. V lost 7 bases and J 12 bases, leaving 18 bases between the germline ends. Germline V gives CDR1 MNHNY, CDR2 SVGAGI (reference sequence).